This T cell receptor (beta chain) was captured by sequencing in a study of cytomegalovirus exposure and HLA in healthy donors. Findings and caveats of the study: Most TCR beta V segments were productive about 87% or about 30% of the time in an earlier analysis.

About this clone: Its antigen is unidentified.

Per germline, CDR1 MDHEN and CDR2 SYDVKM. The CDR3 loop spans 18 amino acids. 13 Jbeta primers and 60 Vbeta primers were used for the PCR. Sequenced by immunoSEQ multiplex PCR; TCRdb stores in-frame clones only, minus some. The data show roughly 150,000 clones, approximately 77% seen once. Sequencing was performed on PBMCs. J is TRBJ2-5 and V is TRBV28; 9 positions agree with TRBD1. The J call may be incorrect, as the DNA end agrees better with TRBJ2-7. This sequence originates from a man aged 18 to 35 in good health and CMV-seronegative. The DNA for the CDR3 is TGTGCCAGCCCGCCAACCGAGGGGGGGGACAGGGAGTCCTACGAGCAGTACTTC. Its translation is CASPPTEGGDRESYEQYF.